This section outlines one T cell receptor beta chain sequence together with its context. In patients chosen for sequencing, flow cytometry had shown CD8+CD57+ cell expansion. Everyone among the patients had severe acquired aplastic anemia. When blood sampling took place, the patients had received no therapy. The record originates from a study of CD8+CD57+ T cells in acquired aplastic anemia. Turning to the study itself: Average DNA yield from sorted CD4+ and CD8+ cells was around 3.2 ug.

Genomic DNA templated the TCR beta VDJ and CDR3 profiling. In TCRdb, the reads were re-called with MiXCR into one record per CDR3 protein. The top ten clones hold approximately 1.3% of a sample with around 290,000 distinct CDR3 sequences, 45% to 65% of them seen once. Germline V gene data show CDR1 as SNHLY and CDR2 as FYNNEI. The V and J ends lost 4 bases and 2 bases respectively, with 12 bases between them. There are 14 residues in the CDR3. The material sequenced was sorted CD4+, CD8+, or CD8+CD57+ T cells (not recorded which) from PBMCs. This sequence joins TRBV2 and TRBJ2-7, with D maybe TRBD1 (5 bases). This sequence was found in a human donor with aplastic anemia. CDR3 amino acids: CASSGTRGTYEQYF. The CDR3 nucleotides are TGTGCCAGCAGTGGCACAAGGGGAACCTACGAGCAGTACTTC.